These T cell receptor beta chains were read from a single sample in a study of CD8 T cells in ankylosing spondylitis. From the 5' RACE reads, TCRdb called clonotypes with MiXCR, one entry per CDR3 protein. The sample consists of approximately 350,000 distinct CDR3 sequences, roughly 14% of them appearing once. The specimen sequenced was blood, either unsorted or a sorted T cell fraction (not recorded which). These receptors all come from a male donor with ankylosing spondylitis or in good health (not recorded which). Both conserved end residues are part of each CDR3. Fields, in order: D gene, clone size, V gene, J gene, CDR3 protein, CDR3 DNA. A D gene is named only where the DNA matches it firmly. Not every row has a clone size; where given, it reads once, few, many or a size class.

TRBD2	.	TRBV10-3	TRBJ2-1	CAIRGITGLAGSSSYNEQFF	TGTGCCATCAGAGGGATCACGGGACTAGCGGGCTCCAGCTCCTACAATGAGCAGTTCTTC
.	.	TRBV6-1	TRBJ2-2	CASITRVTGELFF	TGTGCCAGCATCACCAGGGTGACCGGGGAGCTGTTTTTT
TRBD1	many	TRBV20-1	TRBJ1-5	CSAPAGDRASNQPQHF	TGCAGTGCTCCTGCTGGGGACAGGGCTTCAAATCAGCCCCAGCATTTT
.	few	TRBV11-3	TRBJ1-2	CASGRDGALVTTF	TGTGCCAGCGGTCGGGACGGGGCCCTTGTTACGACCTTC
.	.	TRBV9	TRBJ1-1	CASSQAGGAEHLRTEAFF	TGTGCCAGCAGCCAGGCGGGGGGGGCCGAACATCTACGCACTGAAGCTTTCTTT
TRBD1	few	TRBV12-3/TRBV12-4	TRBJ1-2	CANRGLNYGYTF	TGTGCCAACAGGGGGCTTAACTATGGCTACACCTTC
.	.	TRBV4-1	TRBJ1-2	CASSPPEDYGYTF	TGCGCCAGCAGCCCCCCCGAGGATTATGGCTACACCTTC
.	many	TRBV29-1	TRBJ1-1	CSVTQRGQAFF	TGCAGCGTAACACAGCGGGGCCAAGCTTTCTTT
.	few	TRBV12-3/TRBV12-4	TRBJ1-1	CASVRVQTEAFF	TGTGCCAGCGTGAGGGTCCAGACTGAAGCTTTCTTT
.	.	TRBV6-5	TRBJ2-5	CASSLRDKETQYF	TGTGCCAGCAGTTTACGGGACAAGGAGACCCAGTACTTC
TRBD1	.	TRBV19	TRBJ1-5	CASSGRTGDQPQHF	TGTGCCAGTAGTGGACGGACAGGCGATCAGCCCCAGCATTTT
.	few	TRBV2	TRBJ2-2	CASFRGDTGELFF	TGTGCCAGCTTCCGCGGAGACACCGGGGAGCTGTTTTTT
TRBD2	.	TRBV20-1	TRBJ2-5	CSARDFATSGSGETQYF	TGCAGTGCTAGAGATTTCGCGACTAGCGGGAGCGGGGAGACCCAGTACTTC
TRBD1	.	TRBV19	TRBJ1-1	CASSSGTGSAEAFF	TGTGCCAGTAGTTCTGGGACAGGGAGCGCTGAAGCTTTCTTT
.	few	TRBV6-1	TRBJ2-3	CASSEDDSPSTDTQYF	TGTGCCAGCAGTGAGGATGACTCCCCTAGCACAGATACGCAGTATTTT
.	few	TRBV7-2	TRBJ1-1	CASSLESGRTEAFF	TGTGCCAGCAGCTTAGAGTCAGGGAGGACTGAAGCTTTCTTT
TRBD1	many	TRBV2	TRBJ1-2	CASRAGTDYGYTF	TGTGCCAGCAGAGCCGGGACAGACTATGGCTACACCTTC
.	.	TRBV19	TRBJ2-1	CASSSPGLGSHEQFF	TGTGCCAGTAGTTCACCGGGACTGGGTTCCCATGAGCAGTTCTTC
.	many	TRBV11-2	TRBJ2-1	CASSLGTDYNEQFF	TGTGCCAGCAGCTTAGGGACAGACTACAATGAGCAGTTCTTC
.	few	TRBV3-1	TRBJ1-2	CASSLKGQNYGYTF	TGTGCCAGCAGCCTAAAGGGGCAGAACTATGGCTACACCTTC
TRBD2	.	TRBV4-2	TRBJ2-3	CASSQGSGRVDTQYF	TGTGCCAGCAGCCAGGGTAGCGGGAGGGTAGATACGCAGTATTTT
.	few	TRBV20-1	TRBJ2-1	CSARVPLGSNEQFF	TGCAGTGCTAGAGTCCCCCTCGGGTCAAATGAGCAGTTCTTC
.	.	TRBV6-5	TRBJ1-5	CASSYTRTNQPQHF	TGTGCCAGCAGTTACACCCGTACCAATCAGCCCCAGCATTTT
.	many	TRBV7-9	TRBJ2-3	CASPVTFSSTDTQYF	TGTGCCAGCCCGGTAACTTTCTCAAGCACAGATACGCAGTATTTT
.	.	TRBV7-9	TRBJ2-3	CASSTPTATDTQYF	TGTGCCAGCAGCACTCCGACAGCTACAGATACGCAGTATTTT
.	.	TRBV5-1	TRBJ1-3	CASSFELGNTIYF	TGCGCCAGCAGCTTCGAACTTGGAAACACCATATATTTT
.	few	TRBV7-9	TRBJ2-7	CASSGPVSSYEQYF	TGTGCCAGCAGTGGACCGGTGAGCTCCTACGAGCAGTACTTC
.	few	TRBV29-1	TRBJ2-7	CSVERDGSYEQYF	TGCAGCGTTGAAAGGGACGGGTCCTACGAGCAGTACTTC
.	.	TRBV3-1	TRBJ2-3	CASGADTQYF	TGTGCCAGCGGGGCCGATACGCAGTATTTT
.	.	TRBV6-5	TRBJ2-7	CASSYSRDGGQYF	TGTGCCAGCAGTTACTCGAGGGATGGGGGACAGTACTTC
TRBD2	few	TRBV2	TRBJ2-1	CASSREELYNEQFF	TGTGCCAGCAGTCGGGAGGAACTGTACAATGAGCAGTTCTTC
TRBD2	.	TRBV15	TRBJ2-3	CATSRARLAGGGDTQYF	TGTGCCACCAGCAGAGCCAGACTAGCGGGGGGAGGAGATACGCAGTATTTT
.	many	TRBV5-1	TRBJ1-2	CASSLEPYGYTF	TGCGCCAGCAGCTTGGAACCTTATGGCTACACCTTC
TRBD1	many	TRBV5-5	TRBJ1-6	CASSSRDRDSPLHF	TGTGCCAGCAGCTCCCGGGACAGAGATTCACCCCTCCACTTT
.	few	TRBV10-1	TRBJ2-5	CASSESGFETQYF	TGCGCCAGCAGTGAGTCGGGGTTCGAGACCCAGTACTTC
.	few	TRBV6-2/TRBV6-3	TRBJ2-7	CASSPRLLSYEQYF	TGTGCCAGCAGTCCCCGACTATTATCCTACGAGCAGTACTTC
.	.	TRBV12-5	TRBJ2-7	CASGLAQGPGSYEQYF	TGTGCTAGTGGTTTGGCCCAGGGGCCTGGGTCCTACGAGCAGTACTTC
.	.	TRBV20-1	TRBJ2-7	CSARDTGLLYEQYF	TGCAGTGCTAGGGATACAGGGTTACTCTACGAGCAGTACTTC
.	.	TRBV5-1	TRBJ2-1	CASSLTGPGDEQFF	TGCGCCAGCAGCTTGACAGGGCCGGGTGATGAGCAGTTCTTC
TRBD2	.	TRBV20-1	TRBJ2-7	CSARAGTSGNSYEQYF	TGCAGTGCTAGGGCGGGGACTAGCGGGAACTCCTACGAGCAGTACTTC
.	.	TRBV4-1	TRBJ2-7	CASSQGAFGDYEQYF	TGCGCCAGCAGCCAGGGGGCCTTTGGGGACTACGAGCAGTACTTC
TRBD1	few	TRBV3-1	TRBJ1-1	CASSQGTGDLGTEAFF	TGTGCCAGCAGCCAGGGGACAGGGGACTTAGGGACTGAAGCTTTCTTT
TRBD2	.	TRBV12-3/TRBV12-4	TRBJ2-1	CASSLGSGRAGNEQFF	TGTGCCAGCAGTTTAGGTAGCGGGAGGGCAGGCAATGAGCAGTTCTTC
TRBD2	.	TRBV7-9	TRBJ2-7	CASSSTGTKVPQYF	TGTGCCAGCAGCTCGACCGGGACTAAGGTTCCGCAGTACTTC
.	.	TRBV30	TRBJ2-3	CAWIRPESTDTQYF	TGTGCCTGGATAAGGCCCGAAAGCACAGATACGCAGTATTTT
.	many	TRBV12-3/TRBV12-4	TRBJ2-3	CASRLRGAGDTQYF	TGTGCCAGCAGGCTCAGGGGGGCAGGAGATACGCAGTATTTT